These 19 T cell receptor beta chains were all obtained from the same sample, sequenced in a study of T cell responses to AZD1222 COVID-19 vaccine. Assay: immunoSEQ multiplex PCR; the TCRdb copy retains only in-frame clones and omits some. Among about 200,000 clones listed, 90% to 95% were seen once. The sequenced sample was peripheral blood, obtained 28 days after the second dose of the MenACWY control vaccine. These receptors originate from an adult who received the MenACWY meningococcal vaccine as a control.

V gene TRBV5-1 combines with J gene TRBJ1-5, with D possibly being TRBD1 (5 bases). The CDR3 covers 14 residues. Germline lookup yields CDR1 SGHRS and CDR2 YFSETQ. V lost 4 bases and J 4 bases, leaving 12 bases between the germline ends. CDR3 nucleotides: TGCGCCAGCAGCCCCCGGGGCGGGAATCAGCCCCAGCATTTT. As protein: CASSPRGGNQPQHF. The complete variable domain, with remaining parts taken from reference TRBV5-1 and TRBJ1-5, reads KAGVTQTPRYLIKTRGQQVTLSCSPISGHRSVSWYQQTPGQGLQFLFEYFSETQRNKGNFPGRFSGRQFSNSRSEMNVSTLELGDSALYLCASSPRGGNQPQHFGDGTRLSIL.

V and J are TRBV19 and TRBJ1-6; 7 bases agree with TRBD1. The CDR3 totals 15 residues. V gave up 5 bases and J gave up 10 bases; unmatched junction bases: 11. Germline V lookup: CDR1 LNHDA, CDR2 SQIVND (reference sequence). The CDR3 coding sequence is TGTGCCAGTAGTCTCTCGACAGGGATGGGCTCACCCCTCCACTTT. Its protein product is CASSLSTGMGSPLHF.

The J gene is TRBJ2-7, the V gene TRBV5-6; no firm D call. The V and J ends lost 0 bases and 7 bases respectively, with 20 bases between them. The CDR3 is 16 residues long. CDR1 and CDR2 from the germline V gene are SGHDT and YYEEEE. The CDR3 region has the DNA TGTGCCAGCAGCTTGGGATCCCGCGGCCTTTGGTGGGAGCAGTACTTC. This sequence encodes CASSLGSRGLWWEQYF. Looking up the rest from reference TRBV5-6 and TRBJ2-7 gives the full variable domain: DAGVTQSPTHLIKTRGQQVTLRCSPKSGHDTVSWYQQALGQGPQFIFQYYEEEERQRGNFPDRFSGHQFPNYSSELNVNALLLGDSALYLCASSLGSRGLWWEQYFGPGTRLTVT.

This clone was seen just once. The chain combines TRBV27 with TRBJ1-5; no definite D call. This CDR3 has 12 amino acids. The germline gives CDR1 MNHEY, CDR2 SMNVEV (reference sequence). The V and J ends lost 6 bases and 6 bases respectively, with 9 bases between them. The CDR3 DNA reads TGTGCCAGCAGGAGAGGAGGTCAGCCCCAGCATTTT. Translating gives CASRRGGQPQHF.

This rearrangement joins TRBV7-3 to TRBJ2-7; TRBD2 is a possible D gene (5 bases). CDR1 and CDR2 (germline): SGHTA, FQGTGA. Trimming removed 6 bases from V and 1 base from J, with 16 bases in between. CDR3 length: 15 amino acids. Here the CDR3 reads CASRFTEAISYEQYF. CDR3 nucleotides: TGTGCCAGCAGATTTACGGAGGCAATTTCCTACGAGCAGTACTTC.

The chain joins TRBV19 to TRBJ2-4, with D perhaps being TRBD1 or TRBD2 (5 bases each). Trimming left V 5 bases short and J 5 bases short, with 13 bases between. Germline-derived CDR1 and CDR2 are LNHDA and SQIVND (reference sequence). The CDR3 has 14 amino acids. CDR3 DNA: TGTGCCAGTAGTTTCCGGGACCGTCAAAACATTCAGTACTTC. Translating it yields CASSFRDRQNIQYF.

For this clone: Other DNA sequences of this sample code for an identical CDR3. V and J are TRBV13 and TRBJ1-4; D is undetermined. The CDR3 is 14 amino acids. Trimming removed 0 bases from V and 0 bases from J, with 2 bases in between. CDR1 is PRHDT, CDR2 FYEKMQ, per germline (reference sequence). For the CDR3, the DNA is TGTGCCAGCAGCTTAGGGGCAACTAATGAAAAACTGTTTTTT. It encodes CASSLGATNEKLFF.

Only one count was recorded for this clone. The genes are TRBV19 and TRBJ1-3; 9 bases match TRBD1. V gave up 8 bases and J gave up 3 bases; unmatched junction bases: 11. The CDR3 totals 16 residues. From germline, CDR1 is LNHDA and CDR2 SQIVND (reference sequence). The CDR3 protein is CASSWDRVTGGNTIYF. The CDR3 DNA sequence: TGTGCCAGTTCTTGGGACAGGGTAACGGGTGGAAACACCATATATTTT.

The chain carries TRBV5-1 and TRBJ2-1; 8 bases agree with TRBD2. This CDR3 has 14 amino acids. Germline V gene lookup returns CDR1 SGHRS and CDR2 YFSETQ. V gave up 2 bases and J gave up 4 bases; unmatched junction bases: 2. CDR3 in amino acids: CASSFGTRYNEQFF. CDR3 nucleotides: TGCGCCAGCAGCTTCGGGACTAGATACAATGAGCAGTTCTTC.

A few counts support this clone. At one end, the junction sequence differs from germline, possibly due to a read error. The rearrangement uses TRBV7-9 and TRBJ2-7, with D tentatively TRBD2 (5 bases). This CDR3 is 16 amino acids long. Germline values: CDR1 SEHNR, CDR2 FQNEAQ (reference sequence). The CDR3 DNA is TGTGCCAGCAGCGTAGCGCAAACGGGTTCCTACTACGAGCAGTACTTC. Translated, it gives CASSVAQTGSYYEQYF.

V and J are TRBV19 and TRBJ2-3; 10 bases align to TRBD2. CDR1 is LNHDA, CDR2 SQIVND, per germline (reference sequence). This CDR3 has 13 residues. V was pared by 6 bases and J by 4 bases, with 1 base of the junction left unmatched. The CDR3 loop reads CASSGLAADTQYF. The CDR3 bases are TGTGCCAGTAGCGGACTAGCGGCAGATACGCAGTATTTT. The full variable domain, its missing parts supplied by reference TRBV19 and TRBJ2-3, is DGGITQSPKYLFRKEGQNVTLSCEQNLNHDAMYWYRQDPGQGLRLIYYSQIVNDFQKGDIAEGYSVSREKKESFPLTVTSAQKNPTAFYLCASSGLAADTQYFGPGTRLTVL.

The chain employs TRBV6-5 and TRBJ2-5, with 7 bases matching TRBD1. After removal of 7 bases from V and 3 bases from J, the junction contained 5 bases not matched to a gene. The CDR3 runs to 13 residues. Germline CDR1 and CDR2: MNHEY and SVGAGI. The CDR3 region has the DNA TGTGCCAGCATGTGGGACAGTAAAGAGACCCAGTACTTC. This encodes CASMWDSKETQYF.

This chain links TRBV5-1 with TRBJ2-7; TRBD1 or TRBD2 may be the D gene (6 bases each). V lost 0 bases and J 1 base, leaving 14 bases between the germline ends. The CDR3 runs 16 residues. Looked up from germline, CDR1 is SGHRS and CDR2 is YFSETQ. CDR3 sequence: CASSLARGGTSYEQYF. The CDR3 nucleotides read TGCGCCAGCAGCTTGGCCCGAGGAGGGACATCCTACGAGCAGTACTTC.

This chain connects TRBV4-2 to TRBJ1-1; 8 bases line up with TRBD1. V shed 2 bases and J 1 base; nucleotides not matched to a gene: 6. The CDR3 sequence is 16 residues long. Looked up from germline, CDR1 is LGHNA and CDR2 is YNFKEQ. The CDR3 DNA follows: TGTGCCAGCAGCCAAACCCTACAGGGGGGGAACACTGAAGCTTTCTTT. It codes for CASSQTLQGGNTEAFF.

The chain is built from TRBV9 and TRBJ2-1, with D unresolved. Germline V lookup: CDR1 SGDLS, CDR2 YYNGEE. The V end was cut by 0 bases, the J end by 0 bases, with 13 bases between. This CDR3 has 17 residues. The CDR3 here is CASSVEPGPSSYNEQFF. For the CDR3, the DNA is TGTGCCAGCAGCGTAGAACCCGGGCCCAGCTCCTACAATGAGCAGTTCTTC.

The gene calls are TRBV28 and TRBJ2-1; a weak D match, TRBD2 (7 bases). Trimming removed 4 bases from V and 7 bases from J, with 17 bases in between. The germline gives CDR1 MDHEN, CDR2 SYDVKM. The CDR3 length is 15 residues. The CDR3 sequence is CASSWDYPTGNEQFF. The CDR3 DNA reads TGTGCCAGCAGTTGGGACTACCCCACAGGGAATGAGCAGTTCTTC.

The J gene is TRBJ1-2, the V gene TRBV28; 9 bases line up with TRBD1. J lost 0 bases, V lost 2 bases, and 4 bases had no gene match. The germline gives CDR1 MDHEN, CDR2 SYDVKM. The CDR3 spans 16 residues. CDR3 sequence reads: CASSLTQGAPNYGYTF. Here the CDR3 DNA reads TGTGCCAGCAGTTTAACACAGGGGGCCCCTAACTATGGCTACACCTTC.

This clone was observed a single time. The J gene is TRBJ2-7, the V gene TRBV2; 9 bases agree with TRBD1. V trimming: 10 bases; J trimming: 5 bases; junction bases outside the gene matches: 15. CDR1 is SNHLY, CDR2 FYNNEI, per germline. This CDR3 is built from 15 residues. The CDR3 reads CAIIPTGTGKNEQYF. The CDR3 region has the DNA TGTGCCATTATCCCCACCGGGACAGGGAAGAACGAGCAGTACTTC. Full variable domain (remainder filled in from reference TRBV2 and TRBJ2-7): EPEVTQTPSHQVTQMGQEVILRCVPISNHLYFYWYRQILGQKVEFLVSFYNNEISEKSEIFDDQFSVERPDGSNFTLKIRSTKLEDSAMYFCAIIPTGTGKNEQYFGPGTRLTVT.

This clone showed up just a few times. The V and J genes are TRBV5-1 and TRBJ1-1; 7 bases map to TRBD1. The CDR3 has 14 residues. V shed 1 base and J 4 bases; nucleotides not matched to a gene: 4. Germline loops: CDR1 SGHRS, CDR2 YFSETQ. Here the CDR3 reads CASSLQGVVTEAFF. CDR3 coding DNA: TGCGCCAGCAGCTTGCAGGGGGTCGTCACTGAAGCTTTCTTT.